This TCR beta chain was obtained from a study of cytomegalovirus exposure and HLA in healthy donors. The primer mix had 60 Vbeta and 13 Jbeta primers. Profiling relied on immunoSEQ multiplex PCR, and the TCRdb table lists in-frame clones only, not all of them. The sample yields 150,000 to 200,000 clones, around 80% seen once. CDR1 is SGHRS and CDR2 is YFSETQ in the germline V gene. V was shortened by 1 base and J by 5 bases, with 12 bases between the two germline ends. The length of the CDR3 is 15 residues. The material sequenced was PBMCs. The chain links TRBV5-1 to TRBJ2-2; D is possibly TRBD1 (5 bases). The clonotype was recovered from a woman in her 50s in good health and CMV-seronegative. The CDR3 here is CASSLTPRTTGELFF. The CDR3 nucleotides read TGCGCCAGCAGCTTGACTCCGAGGACAACCGGGGAGCTGTTTTTT.